The present TCR beta chain was sequenced within a study of T cells after yellow fever vaccination. Study-level points and caveats: Weaker overall, the secondary response nonetheless peaked faster (day 5 versus 15). There was a possibility that FACS-sorted repertoires contained abundant clonotypes contaminating from the bulk population. Of the clonotypes, a small share occurred in both CD4 and CD8 compartments.

There are 12 residues in the CDR3. Germline CDR1 and CDR2: SGHTA and FQGNSA. V gave up 2 bases and J gave up 5 bases, with 4 bases separating them. This clonotype was seen many times. Its antigen is not known. TCRdb reprocessed the 5' RACE reads via MiXCR and lists one record per CDR3 protein. The table lists some 390,000 distinct CDR3 sequences, 6.2% of them singletons. The clonotype originates from a man younger than 45 who received the YFV17D yellow fever vaccine. This chain uses TRBV7-2 with TRBJ2-1; no firm D call. The material sequenced was PBMCs, taken 5 days after the yellow fever booster vaccination. The DNA for the CDR3 is TGTGCCAGCAGCTTAACCGACAATGAGCAGTTCTTC. Its protein product is CASSLTDNEQFF.